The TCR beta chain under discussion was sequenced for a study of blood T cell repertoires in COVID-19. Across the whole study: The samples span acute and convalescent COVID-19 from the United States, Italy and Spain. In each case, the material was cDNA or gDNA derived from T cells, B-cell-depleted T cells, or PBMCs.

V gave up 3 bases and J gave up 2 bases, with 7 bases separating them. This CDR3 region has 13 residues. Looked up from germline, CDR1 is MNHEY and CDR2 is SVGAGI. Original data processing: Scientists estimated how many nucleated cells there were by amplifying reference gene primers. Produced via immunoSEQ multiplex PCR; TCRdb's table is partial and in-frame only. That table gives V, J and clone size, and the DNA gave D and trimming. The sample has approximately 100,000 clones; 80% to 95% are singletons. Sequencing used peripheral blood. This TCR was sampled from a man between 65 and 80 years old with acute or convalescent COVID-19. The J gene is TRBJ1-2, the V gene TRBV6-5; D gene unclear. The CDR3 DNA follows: TGTGCCAGCAGTTATTACAGAAACTATGGCTACACCTTC. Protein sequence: CASSYYRNYGYTF.